This T cell receptor (beta chain) was profiled in a study of CD8 T cells in ankylosing spondylitis. Findings and caveats of the study: Certain motif variants had earlier appeared in reactive arthritis synovial fluid and blood. A motif in TCR beta, a set of eight or nine highly homologous variants, appeared characteristic of ankylosing spondylitis blood. Clones linked to disease were reported to show significant enrichment in matched ankylosing spondylitis synovial fluid.

A note on this clonotype: Its antigen is currently unknown.

Libraries of TCR beta came from quantitative 5'-RACE with molecular barcodes. TCRdb analysed the 5' RACE reads with MiXCR anew, one entry per CDR3 protein. The sample shows around 150,000 distinct CDR3 sequences, around two fifths of them seen only once. Trimming removed 5 bases from V and 5 bases from J; junction bases left unmatched: 15. The germline V gene has CDR1 SGHAT and CDR2 FQDESV (reference sequence). The CDR3 extends over 18 amino acids. The TCR sequence derives from a male donor with ankylosing spondylitis. The genes are TRBV11-1 and TRBJ2-3; 11 bases line up with TRBD2. The sample was synovial fluid, either unsorted or a sorted T cell fraction (not recorded which). For the CDR3, the DNA is TGTGCCAGCAGCAACCTGGGCCAACTAGCGGGAGTTATAGATACGCAGTATTTT. Protein product: CASSNLGQLAGVIDTQYF. The variable domain in full, with the rest retrieved from reference TRBV11-1 and TRBJ2-3, is EAEVAQSPRYKITEKSQAVAFWCDPISGHATLYWYRQILGQGPELLVQFQDESVVDDSQLPKDRFSAERLKGVDSTLKIQPAELGDSAMYLCASSNLGQLAGVIDTQYFGPGTRLTVL.